Following are 7 T cell receptor beta chains from one sample sequenced in a study of blood T cell repertoires in COVID-19. Assay used: immunoSEQ multiplex PCR; TCRdb lists only in-frame clones, some missing. The top ten clones hold more than 3.5% of a sample with about 140,000 clones, around nine tenths of them seen once. The sequencing input was peripheral blood. These receptors were obtained from a woman aged 40 to 50 with acute or convalescent COVID-19.

The chain recombines TRBV28 with TRBJ1-2, with TRBD1 matching over 8 bases. The V segment lost 3 bases and the J segment 5 bases; nucleotides outside the gene matches: 8. The CDR3 consists of 15 residues. Germline V CDR1 and CDR2: MDHEN, SYDVKM. The CDR3 region has the DNA TGTGCCAGCAGTTTCCGGACAGGGAGGTCTTATGGCTACACCTTC. Its translation: CASSFRTGRSYGYTF.

This rearrangement joins TRBV19 to TRBJ2-7; D possibly corresponds to TRBD2 (5 bases). This CDR3 is built from 13 residues. The V end was cut by 3 bases, the J end by 0 bases, with 6 bases between. CDR1 LNHDA and CDR2 SQIVND come from the germline V gene (reference sequence). The CDR3 loop is CASSMRVSYEQYF. DNA for the CDR3: TGTGCCAGTAGTATGAGGGTCTCCTACGAGCAGTACTTC.

The chain's CDR3 is CASSSEAQAFF. CDR3 nucleotides: TGTGCCAGCAGTTCGGAGGCTCAAGCTTTCTTT. V and J are TRBV6-2 or TRBV6-3 and TRBJ1-1; D is unresolved. The germline V gene encodes CDR1 MNHEY and CDR2 SVGEGT. V lost 4 bases, J lost 9 bases, and 9 bases lay in between. The CDR3 totals 11 residues.

The chain recombines TRBV10-3 with TRBJ1-1; 7 nucleotides agree with TRBD1. The germline V gene has CDR1 ENHRY and CDR2 SYGVKD. The CDR3 sequence is 12 residues long. The V and J ends lost 10 bases and 4 bases, in that order; junction bases with no gene match: 6. The CDR3 coding sequence is TGTGCCAGGGGACAGAGCCTCACTGAAGCTTTCTTT. Translation gives CARGQSLTEAFF.

The chain employs TRBV30 and TRBJ2-1; the D is unclear. The CDR3 totals 13 residues. Looked up from germline, CDR1 is GTSNPN and CDR2 is SVGIG (reference sequence). Between the trimmed V and J ends, which lost 5 bases and 0 bases, there was a span of 8 bases. The CDR3 bases are TGTGCCTGGTCCTTTAGCTCCTACAATGAGCAGTTCTTC. This translates into CAWSFSSYNEQFF.

This chain uses TRBV30 with TRBJ1-2; no definite D call. Trimming pared 2 bases from V and 10 bases from J, leaving 17 bases between. This CDR3 has 13 residues. The V gene's germline CDR1 is GTSNPN and CDR2 SVGIG (reference sequence). The CDR3 loop reads CAWSSRLRTYYTF. Here the CDR3 DNA reads TGTGCCTGGAGTTCCCGCCTTCGGACTTACTACACCTTC.

The chain uses TRBV4-2 and TRBJ2-1; D remains ambiguous. Trimming took off 0 bases at V and 0 bases at J, with 9 bases between the two ends. The CDR3 extends over 16 amino acids. Germline CDR1 is LGHNA and CDR2 is YNFKEQ. CDR3 DNA sequence: TGTGCCAGCAGCCAAGATTCGTCGAGCTCCTACAATGAGCAGTTCTTC. As protein: CASSQDSSSSYNEQFF.